A selection of T cell receptor beta chains follows, all from one sample in a study of blood T cell repertoires in COVID-19. Measured with immunoSEQ multiplex PCR; TCRdb has only the in-frame clones, and not every one. The table has about 65,000 clones, around four fifths seen once. The source material was peripheral blood. Receptors originate from a human donor in a cohort sampled during active COVID-19. Both conserved end residues are part of each CDR3. The order of the fields is V gene, clone size, D gene, CDR3 length, J gene, CDR3 protein, CDR3 DNA. A D gene is named only where the DNA matches it firmly. Not every row has a clone size; where given, it reads once, few, many or a size class.

TRBV21-1,NA,NA,14,TRBJ1-1,CASSPRGMNTEAFF,TGTGCCAGCAGCCCCCGAGGGATGAACACTGAAGCTTTCTTT
TRBV5-4,NA,NA,16,TRBJ1-2,CASSPLGEAKHYGYTF,TGTGCCAGCAGCCCTCTAGGGGAGGCGAAGCATTATGGCTACACCTTC
TRBV12-3/TRBV12-4,NA,NA,13,TRBJ2-2,CASSSAGRGELFF,TGTGCCAGCAGTTCCGCAGGGCGAGGGGAGCTGTTTTTT
TRBV19,NA,NA,12,TRBJ1-2,CASSMQNYGYTF,TGTGCCAGTAGTATGCAGAACTATGGCTACACCTTC
TRBV18,NA,NA,16,TRBJ2-1,CASSPPGLRTTDEQFF,TGTGCCAGCTCACCCCCGGGACTGCGGACGACTGATGAGCAGTTCTTC
TRBV10-1,few,NA,12,TRBJ1-5,CARGGEGQPQHF,TGCGCCAGGGGGGGGGAAGGTCAGCCCCAGCATTTT
TRBV7-8,NA,TRBD1,17,TRBJ2-5,CASSPRGGQAVGETQYF,TGTGCCAGCAGCCCTCGAGGGGGACAGGCGGTCGGAGAGACCCAGTACTTC
TRBV30,NA,NA,13,TRBJ2-3,CAWSSLSTDTQYF,TGTGCCTGGAGTTCGCTATCCACAGATACGCAGTATTTT
TRBV27,NA,TRBD1,16,TRBJ1-1,CASSPHPGQGNTEAFF,TGTGCCAGCAGCCCCCACCCGGGACAGGGGAACACTGAAGCTTTCTTT
TRBV18,few,TRBD2,15,TRBJ2-1,CASSPMGGGYNEQFF,TGTGCCAGCTCACCAATGGGGGGGGGCTACAATGAGCAGTTCTTC
TRBV5-5,NA,NA,13,TRBJ1-2,CASSLSGNYGYTF,TGTGCCAGCAGCTTGTCAGGAAACTATGGCTACACCTTC
TRBV2,NA,TRBD1,14,TRBJ1-6,CASSVQGGNSPLHF,TGTGCCAGCAGTGTGCAGGGGGGCAATTCACCCCTCCACTTT
TRBV12-3/TRBV12-4,NA,TRBD1,13,TRBJ1-4,CASRQGANEKLFF,TGTGCCAGCAGGCAGGGGGCTAATGAAAAACTGTTTTTT
TRBV28,NA,TRBD1,16,TRBJ2-2,CASSFPGTAHTGELFF,TGTGCCAGCAGTTTCCCTGGGACAGCTCACACCGGGGAGCTGTTTTTT
TRBV15,NA,TRBD1,15,TRBJ1-5,CATSPDRARNQPQHF,TGTGCCACCAGCCCGGACAGGGCTAGGAATCAGCCCCAGCATTTT
TRBV11-3,NA,TRBD2,16,TRBJ2-7,CASSKMVAGGNYEQYF,TGTGCCAGCAGCAAGATGGTAGCGGGGGGGAACTACGAGCAGTACTTC
TRBV5-4,NA,TRBD1,14,TRBJ2-1,CASSSRDSYNEQFF,TGTGCCAGCAGTTCCCGGGACAGCTACAATGAGCAGTTCTTC
TRBV5-6,NA,TRBD1,16,TRBJ2-5,CASSPGTGVRQETQYF,TGTGCCAGCAGCCCTGGGACAGGGGTTAGGCAAGAGACCCAGTACTTC
TRBV20-1,NA,NA,15,TRBJ2-7,CSASETRRTPYEQYF,TGCAGTGCTAGTGAAACGCGGAGGACGCCCTACGAGCAGTACTTC
TRBV10-3,NA,NA,15,TRBJ2-3,CAISDQGGRTDTQYF,TGTGCCATCAGTGACCAGGGTGGTCGCACAGATACGCAGTATTTT
TRBV4-3,NA,NA,17,TRBJ1-4,CASSQDLNSQGGEKLFF,TGCGCCAGCAGCCAAGATCTAAACTCCCAAGGGGGTGAAAAACTGTTTTTT
TRBV19,NA,TRBD1,16,TRBJ1-1,CASRPRDRGQVTEAFF,TGTGCCAGTAGACCCCGGGACAGGGGGCAGGTCACTGAAGCTTTCTTT
TRBV12-3/TRBV12-4,NA,NA,13,TRBJ2-2,CASNRAGTGELFF,TGTGCCAGCAACAGGGCCGGGACCGGGGAGCTGTTTTTT
TRBV6-2/TRBV6-3,NA,NA,13,TRBJ2-7,CASSQGLYYEQYF,TGTGCCAGCAGTCAGGGGTTATACTACGAGCAGTACTTC
TRBV6-6,NA,TRBD2,15,TRBJ2-5,CASSYWVAGEETQYF,TGTGCCAGCAGTTACTGGGTAGCGGGGGAAGAGACCCAGTACTTC
TRBV9,NA,TRBD1,15,TRBJ1-4,CASGPGTETNEKLFF,TGTGCCAGCGGACCCGGGACAGAAACGAATGAAAAACTGTTTTTT
TRBV5-1,NA,NA,11,TRBJ1-2,CASSLGAGYTF,TGCGCCAGCAGCTTGGGGGCGGGCTACACCTTC
TRBV19,NA,TRBD2,16,TRBJ2-5,CASSIDAGGFQETQYF,TGTGCCAGTAGTATAGATGCCGGGGGGTTCCAAGAGACCCAGTACTTC
TRBV5-1,NA,NA,14,TRBJ1-1,CASSLEQGRTEAFF,TGCGCCAGCAGCTTGGAGCAGGGTCGGACTGAAGCTTTCTTT
TRBV7-9,NA,NA,14,TRBJ2-2,CASRPPKGNGELFF,TGTGCCAGCAGGCCCCCAAAGGGGAACGGGGAGCTGTTTTTT
TRBV9,NA,NA,14,TRBJ1-2,CASSIDSTNYGYTF,TGTGCCAGCAGCATCGACTCTACTAACTATGGCTACACCTTC
TRBV6-6,NA,TRBD2,15,TRBJ2-1,CASITSGGAQNEQFF,TGTGCCAGCATTACGAGCGGGGGGGCTCAGAATGAGCAGTTCTTC
TRBV21-1,NA,NA,20,TRBJ1-6,CASSKVPDRPKSSYNSPLHF,TGTGCCAGCAGCAAAGTACCGGACAGGCCGAAGAGCTCCTATAATTCACCCCTCCACTTT
TRBV5-4,NA,TRBD2,15,TRBJ2-7,CASSFYRAGGAEQYF,TGTGCCAGCAGCTTCTATAGAGCGGGGGGCGCCGAGCAGTACTTC
TRBV12-3/TRBV12-4,large,NA,12,TRBJ1-5,CASSFRRQPQHF,TGTGCCAGCAGTTTTCGGAGACAGCCCCAGCATTTT
TRBV6-5,NA,NA,16,TRBJ1-2,CASSYLNLRGRYGYTF,TGTGCCAGCAGTTACCTAAACCTAAGAGGTCGATATGGCTACACCTTC
TRBV19,NA,TRBD2,16,TRBJ2-5,CASSIGTSRLQETQYF,TGTGCCAGTAGTATTGGGACTAGCCGGCTTCAAGAGACCCAGTACTTC
TRBV5-6,NA,TRBD1,15,TRBJ1-2,CASSSTGGADYGYTF,TGTGCCAGCAGCTCAACAGGGGGCGCGGACTATGGCTACACCTTC
TRBV9,once,NA,16,TRBJ1-3,CASSVAGGQTGNTIYF,TGTGCCAGCAGCGTAGCGGGGGGGCAGACGGGAAACACCATATATTTT
TRBV10-1,NA,TRBD2,15,TRBJ2-1,CASRELAGDDNEQFF,TGCGCCAGCAGGGAACTAGCGGGGGACGACAATGAGCAGTTCTTC
TRBV24-1,NA,NA,15,TRBJ2-3,CATSDLVQGTDTQYF,TGTGCCACCAGTGATTTGGTTCAGGGGACAGATACGCAGTATTTT
TRBV5-1,NA,TRBD1,15,TRBJ2-3,CASSLQGASTDTQYF,TGCGCCAGCAGCTTGCAGGGGGCTAGCACAGATACGCAGTATTTT
TRBV5-1,few,TRBD1,18,TRBJ1-4,CASRRGTGALGTNEKLFF,TGCGCCAGCAGACGGGGGACAGGGGCATTAGGAACTAATGAAAAACTGTTTTTT
TRBV27,NA,TRBD2,15,TRBJ2-5,CASSSSGGAVETQYF,TGTGCCAGCAGTAGTAGCGGGGGGGCCGTAGAGACCCAGTACTTC
TRBV9,few,TRBD1,15,TRBJ2-7,CASSVSGQGYYEQYF,TGTGCCAGCAGCGTGTCGGGACAGGGGTACTACGAGCAGTACTTC
TRBV12-2,few,NA,15,TRBJ1-1,CASRLETDRFTEAFF,TGTGCAAGTCGCTTAGAGACAGATCGATTCACTGAAGCTTTCTTT
TRBV5-1,NA,NA,14,TRBJ1-6,CASSLSTGNSPLHF,TGCGCCAGCAGCTTGTCTACGGGTAATTCACCCCTCCACTTT
TRBV6-1,NA,NA,13,TRBJ1-6,CASSDRVESPLHF,TGTGCCAGCAGTGACAGGGTTGAATCACCCCTCCACTTT
TRBV19,once,TRBD1,14,TRBJ1-1,CASSTKLQGTEAFF,TGTGCCAGTAGTACGAAATTACAGGGGACTGAAGCTTTCTTT
TRBV25-1,NA,TRBD1,15,TRBJ1-2,CASSDRMQGAGGYTF,TGTGCCAGCAGTGATCGGATGCAGGGGGCGGGTGGCTACACCTTC
TRBV12-3/TRBV12-4,NA,NA,13,TRBJ1-6,CASSSKQNSPLHF,TGTGCCAGCAGTTCGAAACAAAATTCACCCCTCCACTTT
TRBV7-2,NA,NA,15,TRBJ1-6,CASRPTGLGNSPLHF,TGTGCCAGCAGACCCACAGGGTTAGGCAATTCACCCCTCCACTTT
TRBV9,NA,NA,14,TRBJ2-3,CASSAGTVTDTQYF,TGTGCCAGCAGCGCCGGGACTGTTACAGATACGCAGTATTTT
TRBV10-2,few,NA,13,TRBJ2-1,CASRDWNYNEQFF,TGCGCCAGCCGAGACTGGAACTACAATGAGCAGTTCTTC
TRBV5-1,NA,TRBD1,14,TRBJ1-2,CASSLGDRPYGYTF,TGCGCCAGCAGCTTGGGGGACAGACCCTATGGCTACACCTTC
TRBV5-6,NA,TRBD1,15,TRBJ2-7,CASSPPAGGGSEQYF,TGTGCCAGCAGTCCCCCGGCAGGGGGCGGATCCGAGCAGTACTTC
TRBV7-2,once,TRBD2,18,TRBJ2-5,CASSLRTSGGQGRETQYF,TGTGCCAGCAGCTTAAGGACTAGCGGGGGCCAGGGTCGAGAGACCCAGTACTTC
TRBV27,few,TRBD2,15,TRBJ2-5,CASSSLAGGRETQYF,TGTGCCAGCAGTTCCCTAGCGGGGGGCAGGGAGACCCAGTACTTC
TRBV19,NA,NA,15,TRBJ1-1,CASKGRGNMNTEAFF,TGTGCCTCAAAAGGCAGGGGAAACATGAACACTGAAGCTTTCTTT